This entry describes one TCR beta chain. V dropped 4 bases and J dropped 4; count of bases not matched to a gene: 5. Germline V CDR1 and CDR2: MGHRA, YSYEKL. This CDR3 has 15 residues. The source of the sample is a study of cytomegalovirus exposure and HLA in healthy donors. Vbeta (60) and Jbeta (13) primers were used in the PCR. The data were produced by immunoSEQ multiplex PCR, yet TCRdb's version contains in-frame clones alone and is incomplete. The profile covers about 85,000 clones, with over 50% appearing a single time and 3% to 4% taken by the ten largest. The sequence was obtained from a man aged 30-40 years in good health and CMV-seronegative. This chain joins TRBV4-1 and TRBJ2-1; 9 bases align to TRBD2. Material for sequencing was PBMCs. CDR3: CASSLSGSGYNEQFF. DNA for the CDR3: TGCGCCAGCAGCCTTAGCGGGAGCGGGTACAATGAGCAGTTCTTC.